This TCR beta chain appears in the sequencing data of a study of cytomegalovirus exposure and HLA in healthy donors. Study findings and constraints: In a later analysis, HLA-C alleles had the fewest associated TCRs, DRB1 alleles the most.

The CDR3 has 15 residues. Germline assignment: CDR1 SGHAT and CDR2 FQNNGV. V shed 1 base, J shed 3 bases, and the junction held 3 bases outside the gene matches. The PCR had 60 Vbeta and 13 Jbeta primers. How the authors handled the data: Around 10 million shared chains were among approximately 80 million unique TCR beta chains counted in a later analysis. Here immunoSEQ multiplex PCR was the method, and the copy in TCRdb shows in-frame clones only, minus some. V and J calls and clone size are those listed in that table; D and trimming were worked out from the DNA. This specimen shows roughly 220,000 clones; the ten leading clones hold roughly 1.2%. On this clone: Antigen: not known.

The V gene is TRBV11-2, the J gene TRBJ2-1, with 7 positions matching TRBD2. The sequencing sample was made of PBMCs. This sequence was found in a girl aged 2-10 years in good health and CMV-seropositive. CDR3 sequence reads: CASSLGLAGYNEQFF. DNA for the CDR3: TGTGCCAGCAGCTTAGGATTAGCGGGCTACAATGAGCAGTTCTTC. Combining the CDR3 with reference TRBV11-2 and TRBJ2-1 gives the whole variable domain EAGVAQSPRYKIIEKRQSVAFWCNPISGHATLYWYQQILGQGPKLLIQFQNNGVVDDSQLPKDRFSAERLKGVDSTLKIQPAKLEDSAVYLCASSLGLAGYNEQFFGPGTRLTVL.